This TCR beta chain derives from a study of OX40 agonist ivuxolimab in advanced cancers. Background on the study: There were three patients with partial responses, one having hepatocellular carcinoma and two cutaneous melanoma.

CDR3 length: 15 residues. Germline V gives CDR1 MNHNS, CDR2 SASEGT. Trimming cost V 2 bases and J 6 bases, with 14 bases left between them. The method was immunoSEQ multiplex PCR; TCRdb's version includes in-frame clones alone and lacks a portion of them. The data show some 100,000 clones, under 90% seen once. The TCR originated in an adult with an advanced solid tumor such as melanoma, head and neck, liver or kidney cancer. The specimen comprised CD4+ or CD8+ T cells sorted from blood, sampled in a trial of the OX40 agonist ivuxolimab. The chain couples TRBV6-1 to TRBJ1-5; a weak D match, TRBD1 (6 bases). Here the CDR3 DNA reads TGTGCCAGCAGTGAACCCGGGGGCTTGGGTCAGCCCCAGCATTTT. Its translation: CASSEPGGLGQPQHF.